What follows describes a single T cell receptor beta chain. Its antigen is unknown. CDR3 size: 15 residues. Germline values: CDR1 SGHTA, CDR2 FQGNSA. The ends lost 2 bases at V and 4 bases at J; junction bases unmatched: 3. Expansion of antigen-specific CD4+ T cells with viral peptide pools was carried out by the ViraFEST assay before sequencing. The culture ran for 10 to 11 days, and then CD4+ T cells were isolated. This person's SARS-CoV-2 infection, confirmed by PCR, occurred between March and December 2020. Vaccine administered to participants consisted of two doses of either BNT162b2 or mRNA-1273. Cultures used 2 million to 2.5 million PBMC per well, 9.5 to 10 IU/ml IL-2 and 10 ug/ml peptides. The entry originates in a study of vaccination effects on CD4 cells after COVID-19. On the study more broadly: Samples taken from a few convalescent patients early and late after vaccination were obtained. Study-wide points: Late post-vaccination samples showed marked contraction of infection- and vaccine-induced clones.

The protocol was immunoSEQ multiplex PCR, while the TCRdb copy is restricted to in-frame clones and leaves out a portion. The table includes about 13,000 clones, around 67% detected once. The chain has TRBV7-2 and TRBJ2-1; 9 bases line up with TRBD2. Specimen: CD4+ T cells from PBMCs cultured with HCoV-NL63 spike peptides, collected after COVID-19 vaccination. The clonotype comes from a human donor who had a prior SARS-CoV-2 infection. The CDR3 DNA reads as TGTGCCAGCAGCTTATCGCTAGCGGGGTACAATGAGCAGTTCTTC. Its protein product is CASSLSLAGYNEQFF.